These 3 T cell receptor beta chains came from one sample sequenced in a study of low-dose radiotherapy and immunotherapy resistance in tumors. Stated time point: before trial treatment. TRAV- and TRBV-specific primers, spanning alpha and beta chains, primed first-strand cDNA. It was with a constant-region primer and a V-primer adapter that TCRs were amplified over around 19 PCR cycles. TCRdb independently ran MiXCR on the reads; one entry per CDR3 protein. The sample carries about 82,000 distinct CDR3 sequences, 15% to 20% recorded once. The sequences come from PBMCs, collected before treatment. The receptor set was obtained from a male donor with prostate cancer.

This sequence joins TRBV28 and TRBJ1-5; 7 bases are shared with TRBD1. The germline gives CDR1 MDHEN, CDR2 SYDVKM. With V trimmed by 6 bases and J by 3 bases, 8 bases remained unmatched. The CDR3 totals 15 residues. CDR3 sequence: CASRAITGVNQPQHF. In DNA, the CDR3 is TGTGCCAGCAGAGCTATCACAGGGGTCAATCAGCCCCAGCATTTT.

Only a few counts were recorded for this clonotype. The chain couples TRBV5-1 to TRBJ2-1, with 8 bases that match TRBD1. The trim removed 3 bases at V and 3 bases at J, leaving 5 bases unmatched. CDR3 length: 15 amino acids. Germline CDR1 SGHRS, CDR2 YFSETQ. The CDR3 DNA sequence: TGCGCCAGCAGCTCGCAGGGGGCTCTCTACAATGAGCAGTTCTTC. Translated, it gives CASSSQGALYNEQFF. The entire variable domain, with the rest obtained from reference TRBV5-1 and TRBJ2-1, is as follows: KAGVTQTPRYLIKTRGQQVTLSCSPISGHRSVSWYQQTPGQGLQFLFEYFSETQRNKGNFPGRFSGRQFSNSRSEMNVSTLELGDSALYLCASSSQGALYNEQFFGPGTRLTVL.

This clonotype occurred many times. The chain couples TRBV10-3 to TRBJ1-1, with D possibly being TRBD1 (6 bases). Germline CDR1 ENHRY, CDR2 SYGVKD. The CDR3 totals 13 residues. The V gene lost 6 bases and the J gene lost 1 base, with 9 bases spanning the gap. In DNA, the CDR3 is TGTGCCATCAGCGGACAGTCGAACACTGAAGCTTTCTTT. Translated, it gives CAISGQSNTEAFF.